These 8 T cell receptor beta chains share one sample of origin, sequenced in a study of cytomegalovirus exposure and HLA in healthy donors. Both 60 Vbeta primers and 13 Jbeta primers went into the PCR. Here immunoSEQ multiplex PCR was the method, and the copy in TCRdb shows in-frame clones only, minus some. The repertoire consists of 100,000 or so clones, with about 70% occurring once and the leading ten covering around 4.8%. The sequenced sample was PBMCs. The receptors stem from a woman under 30 in good health and CMV-seropositive.

This clone has just a few counts. The V gene is TRBV6-5, the J gene TRBJ1-5; D remains unclear. From germline, CDR1 is MNHEY and CDR2 SVGAGI. The V gene lost 5 bases and the J gene lost 0 bases, with 8 bases spanning the gap. This CDR3 region has 14 residues. Here the CDR3 reads CASSKLSSNQPQHF. The CDR3 DNA sequence: TGTGCCAGCAGTAAACTGAGTAGCAATCAGCCCCAGCATTTT.

This clone was detected a few times. The V gene is TRBV28, the J gene TRBJ2-4; 7 bases line up with TRBD1. This CDR3 spans 14 amino acids. CDR1 MDHEN and CDR2 SYDVKM come from the germline V gene. After removal of 4 bases from V and 8 bases from J, the junction contained 8 bases not matched to a gene. The CDR3 DNA sequence: TGTGCCAGCAGTTCCCGACAGGGCCCGGACATTCAGTACTTC. Translating gives CASSSRQGPDIQYF.

About this clone itself: Other DNA sequences of this sample code for an identical CDR3. V usage is TRBV27 and J usage is TRBJ2-7, with a tentative D call TRBD2 (5 bases). CDR3 length: 15 amino acids. Germline lookup yields CDR1 MNHEY and CDR2 SMNVEV (reference sequence). Between the trimmed V and J ends, which lost 0 bases and 2 bases, there was a span of 11 bases. Written as DNA, the CDR3 is TGTGCCAGCAGTTTATCCGGGGTGGGTACCTACGAGCAGTACTTC. This encodes CASSLSGVGTYEQYF.

The rearrangement uses TRBV10-3 and TRBJ1-3, with 7 bases fitting TRBD1. CDR1 ENHRY and CDR2 SYGVKD come from the germline V gene. V dropped 4 bases and J dropped 0; count of bases not matched to a gene: 6. This CDR3 region has 16 residues. CDR3 region: CAISGGGQVSGNTIYF. CDR3 coding DNA: TGTGCCATCAGTGGGGGAGGACAGGTCTCTGGAAACACCATATATTTT.

The chain couples TRBV27 to TRBJ2-1; 10 nucleotides line up with TRBD2. The ends lost 8 bases at V and 4 bases at J; junction bases unmatched: 8. The CDR3 consists of 15 residues. The V gene's germline CDR1 is MNHEY and CDR2 SMNVEV (reference sequence). The chain's CDR3 is CASLAGDGRYNEQFF. The CDR3 DNA sequence: TGTGCCAGCCTAGCGGGAGACGGGCGATACAATGAGCAGTTCTTC.

The chain carries TRBV27 and TRBJ2-5, with TRBD1 matching over 7 bases. The CDR3 loop spans 14 amino acids. The germline V gene encodes CDR1 MNHEY and CDR2 SMNVEV (reference sequence). Trimming cost V 5 bases and J 5 bases; bases outside gene matches: 8. The CDR3 DNA sequence: TGTGCCAGCAGTGAGACAGGGCCTTGGGAGACCCAGTACTTC. This gives the protein CASSETGPWETQYF.

The count of this clone is one. This chain links TRBV5-5 with TRBJ2-3; 10 bases fit TRBD2. V dropped 0 bases and J dropped 2; count of bases not matched to a gene: 9. Germline values: CDR1 SGHKS, CDR2 YYEKEE (reference sequence). CDR3 length: 18 residues. The CDR3 region has the DNA TGTGCCAGCAGCTTGGCGGTGATCCTAGCGGGAGACACAGATACGCAGTATTTT. Encoded protein: CASSLAVILAGDTDTQYF.

V gene TRBV29-1 combines with J gene TRBJ1-1, with a tentative D call TRBD1 (5 bases). There are 13 residues in the CDR3. The germline CDR1 and CDR2 sequences are SQVTM and ANQGSEA. The V end lost 8 bases, the J end lost 1 base, and 14 bases lay between the germline ends. The CDR3 DNA sequence: TGCAGCAACGCCGGGACTGAGAACACTGAAGCTTTCTTT. Its translation: CSNAGTENTEAFF.